This TCR beta chain was retrieved from a study of blood T cell repertoires in COVID-19. CDR1 and CDR2 from the germline V gene are LNHDA and SQIVND (reference sequence). V shed 3 bases, J shed 4 bases, and the junction held 8 bases outside the gene matches. The CDR3 is 15 residues long. Data came from immunoSEQ multiplex PCR; TCRdb stores just in-frame clones and leaves some out. The sample lists about 150,000 clones; around 82% were seen once. This receptor was identified in a woman aged 50 to 60 who had recovered from COVID-19. The sequencing sample was made of PBMCs or T cells enriched from blood (not recorded which). The chain is built from TRBV19 and TRBJ1-2; 7 bases match TRBD1. The CDR3 DNA reads TGTGCCAGTAGTATCGTTCGACAGGGTGGCTATGGCTACACCTTC. It specifies CASSIVRQGGYGYTF.